Listed below are T cell receptor beta chains from one sample, sequenced in a study of blood T cell repertoires in COVID-19. The data were produced by immunoSEQ multiplex PCR, yet TCRdb's version contains in-frame clones alone and is incomplete. The sample carries 70,000 to 100,000 clones, almost 85% recorded once. The sequencing input was peripheral blood. The source of these receptors is a man aged 50-60 years with active or convalescent COVID-19. Both conserved end residues are part of each CDR3. Fields, in order: J gene, V gene, clone size, D gene, CDR3 DNA, CDR3 protein. A D gene is named only where the DNA matches it firmly. Not all rows give a size; the values are once, few, many and, for expanded clones, a class.

TRBJ2-2	TRBV10-1	-	TRBD2	TGCGCCAGCAGTGAGCGGGGGGTTGGCGGGGAGCTGTTTTTT	CASSERGVGGELFF
TRBJ1-5	TRBV6-1	-	TRBD1	TGTGCCAGCAGTGACCTCCCCCCCCGGACAGGGAATCAGCCCCAGCATTTT	CASSDLPPRTGNQPQHF
TRBJ2-7	TRBV7-8	-	TRBD1	TGTGCCAGCAGCTTTTTCAATAGGGGGCAGAACGAGCAGTACTTC	CASSFFNRGQNEQYF
TRBJ2-2	TRBV28	-	-	TGTGCCAGCAGTTTTGGGGGGGCGAAGAAGGTGTTTTTT	CASSFGGAKKVFF
TRBJ1-4	TRBV14	-	-	TGTGCCAGCAGCCAACGGGCAACTAATGAAAAACTGTTTTTT	CASSQRATNEKLFF
TRBJ1-6	TRBV6-5	-	-	TGTGCCAGCAGGAATGACAGAGAGAATTCACCCCTCCACTTT	CASRNDRENSPLHF
TRBJ2-5	TRBV7-2	once	TRBD1	TGTGCCAGCAGCTATGGACAGGGGGCCTGGGAGACCCAGTACTTC	CASSYGQGAWETQYF
TRBJ2-3	TRBV5-6	once	-	TGTGCCAGCAGCTTCCTGGGACTCACAGATACGCAGTATTTT	CASSFLGLTDTQYF
TRBJ1-5	TRBV28	-	-	TGTGCCAGCAGTCTCCCCGACTTAATAGTAAGCAATCAGCCCCAGCATTTT	CASSLPDLIVSNQPQHF
TRBJ1-4	TRBV7-9	-	-	TGTGCCAGCAGCTTGGAGGGTTATGAAAAACTGTTTTTT	CASSLEGYEKLFF